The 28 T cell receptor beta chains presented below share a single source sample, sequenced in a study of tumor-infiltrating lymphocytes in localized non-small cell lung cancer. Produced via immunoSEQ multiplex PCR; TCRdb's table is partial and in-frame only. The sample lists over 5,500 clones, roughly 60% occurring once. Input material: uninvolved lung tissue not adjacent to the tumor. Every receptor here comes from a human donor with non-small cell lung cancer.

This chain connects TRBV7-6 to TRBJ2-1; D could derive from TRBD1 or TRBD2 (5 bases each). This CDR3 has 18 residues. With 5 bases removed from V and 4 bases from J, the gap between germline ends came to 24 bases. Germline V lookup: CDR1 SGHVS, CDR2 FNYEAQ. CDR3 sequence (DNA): TGTGCCAGCAGCGGACGGGACCTCCACGGGGTTCCTTACAATGAGCAGTTCTTC. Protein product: CASSGRDLHGVPYNEQFF.

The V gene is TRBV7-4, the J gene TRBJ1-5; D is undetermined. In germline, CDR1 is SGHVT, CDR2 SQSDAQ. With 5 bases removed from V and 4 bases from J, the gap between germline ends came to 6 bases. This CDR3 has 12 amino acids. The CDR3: CASSLVNQPQHF. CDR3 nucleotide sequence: TGTGCCAGCAGCCTGGTAAATCAGCCCCAGCATTTT.

In DNA form, the CDR3 reads TGCGCCAGCAGCTTGAGTAGCGGGGGACACAATGAGCAGTTCTTC. Amino acids: CASSLSSGGHNEQFF. The chain recombines TRBV5-1 with TRBJ2-1; 9 positions agree with TRBD2. Per germline, CDR1 SGHRS and CDR2 YFSETQ. V was pared by 1 base and J by 5 bases, with 4 bases of the junction left unmatched. This CDR3 region has 15 residues.

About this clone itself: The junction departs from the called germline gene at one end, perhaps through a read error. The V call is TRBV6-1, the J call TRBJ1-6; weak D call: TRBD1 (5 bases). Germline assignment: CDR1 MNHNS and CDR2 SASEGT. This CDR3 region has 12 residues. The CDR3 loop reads CAGRVRDSPLHF. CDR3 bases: TGTGCCGGCAGGGTCCGGGATTCACCCCTCCACTTT.

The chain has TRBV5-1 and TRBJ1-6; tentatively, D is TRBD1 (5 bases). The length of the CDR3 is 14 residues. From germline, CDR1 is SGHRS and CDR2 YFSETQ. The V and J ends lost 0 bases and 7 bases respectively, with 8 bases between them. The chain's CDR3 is CASSLEGRNSPLHF. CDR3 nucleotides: TGCGCCAGCAGCTTGGAGGGACGAAATTCACCCCTCCACTTT.

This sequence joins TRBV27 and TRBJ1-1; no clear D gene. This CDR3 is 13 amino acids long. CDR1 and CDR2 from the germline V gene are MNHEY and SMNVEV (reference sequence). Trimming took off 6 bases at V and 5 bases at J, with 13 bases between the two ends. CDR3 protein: CASSPRRITEAFF. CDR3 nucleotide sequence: TGTGCCAGCAGCCCCCGTCGGATAACTGAAGCTTTCTTT.

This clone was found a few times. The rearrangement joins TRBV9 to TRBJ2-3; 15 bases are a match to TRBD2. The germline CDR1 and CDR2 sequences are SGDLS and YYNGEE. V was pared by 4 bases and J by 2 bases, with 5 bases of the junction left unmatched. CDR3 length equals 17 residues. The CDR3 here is CASSPGLAGGYTDTQYF. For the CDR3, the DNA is TGTGCCAGCAGCCCGGGACTAGCGGGGGGTTACACAGATACGCAGTATTTT.

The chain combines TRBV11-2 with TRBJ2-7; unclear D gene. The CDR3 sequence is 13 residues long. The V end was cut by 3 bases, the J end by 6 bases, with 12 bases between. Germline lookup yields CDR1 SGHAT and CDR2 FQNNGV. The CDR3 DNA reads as TGTGCCAGCAGCTTCTTTTCGGGTCGCGAGCAGTACTTC. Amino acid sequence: CASSFFSGREQYF.

The CDR3 spells CSVTGLESHEQYF. The CDR3 coding sequence is TGCAGCGTCACGGGACTAGAGTCCCACGAGCAGTACTTC. The rearrangement uses TRBV29-1 and TRBJ2-7; 8 nucleotides match TRBD2. The ends lost 6 bases at V and 5 bases at J; junction bases unmatched: 9. The CDR3 covers 13 residues. Germline CDR1 is SQVTM and CDR2 is ANQGSEA.

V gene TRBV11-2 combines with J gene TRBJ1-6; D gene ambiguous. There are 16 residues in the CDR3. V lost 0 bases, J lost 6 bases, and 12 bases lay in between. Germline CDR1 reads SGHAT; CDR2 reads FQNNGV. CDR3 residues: CASSLDGFLFNSPLHF. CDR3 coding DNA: TGTGCCAGCAGCTTAGATGGGTTTCTGTTTAATTCACCCCTCCACTTT.

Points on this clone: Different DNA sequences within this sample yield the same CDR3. This CDR3 reads CASSLGQGFYNSPLHF. The CDR3 DNA is TGTGCCAGCAGCTTGGGACAGGGCTTTTATAATTCACCCCTCCACTTT. This chain links TRBV7-9 with TRBJ1-6; TRBD1 agrees at 9 bases. Germline-derived CDR1 and CDR2 are SEHNR and FQNEAQ (reference sequence). The CDR3 has 16 amino acids. Losses at the gene ends were 3 bases for V and 4 bases for J; bases not matched to a gene: 4.

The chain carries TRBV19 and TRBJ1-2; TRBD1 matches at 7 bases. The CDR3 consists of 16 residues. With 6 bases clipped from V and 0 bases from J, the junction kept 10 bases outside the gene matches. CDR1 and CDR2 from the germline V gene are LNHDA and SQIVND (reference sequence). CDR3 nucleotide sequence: TGTGCCAGTAGAGTCACAGGGGCCCGCTCTAACTATGGCTACACCTTC. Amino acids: CASRVTGARSNYGYTF.

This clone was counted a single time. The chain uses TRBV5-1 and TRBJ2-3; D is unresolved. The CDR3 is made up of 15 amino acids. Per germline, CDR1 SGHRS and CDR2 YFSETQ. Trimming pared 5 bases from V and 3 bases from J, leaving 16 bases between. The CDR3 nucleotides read TGCGCCAGCAGTCGTATAGGTGGAGCAACAGATACGCAGTATTTT. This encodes CASSRIGGATDTQYF.

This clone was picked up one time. Here the CDR3 reads CASSGTGNQPQHF. CDR3 coding DNA: TGTGCCAGCAGTGGGACAGGCAATCAGCCCCAGCATTTT. This chain joins TRBV6-1 and TRBJ1-5; maybe TRBD1 (6 bases). Germline V gene data show CDR1 as MNHNS and CDR2 as SASEGT. V lost 4 bases to trimming and J lost 2 bases, with 6 bases between them. The CDR3 extends over 13 amino acids.

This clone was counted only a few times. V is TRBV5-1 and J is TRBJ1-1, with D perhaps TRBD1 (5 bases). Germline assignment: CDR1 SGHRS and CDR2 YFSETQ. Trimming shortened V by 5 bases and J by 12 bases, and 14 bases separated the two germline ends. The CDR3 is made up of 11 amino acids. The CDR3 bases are TGCGCCAGCAGTGAGGGGCGGGAGTCTTTCTTT. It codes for CASSEGRESFF.

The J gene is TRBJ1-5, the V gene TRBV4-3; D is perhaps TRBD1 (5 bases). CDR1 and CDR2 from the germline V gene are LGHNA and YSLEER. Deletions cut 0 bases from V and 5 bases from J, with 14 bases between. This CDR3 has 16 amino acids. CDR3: CASSQDYGRGDQPQHF. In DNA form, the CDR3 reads TGCGCCAGCAGCCAAGATTATGGGAGGGGAGATCAGCCCCAGCATTTT.

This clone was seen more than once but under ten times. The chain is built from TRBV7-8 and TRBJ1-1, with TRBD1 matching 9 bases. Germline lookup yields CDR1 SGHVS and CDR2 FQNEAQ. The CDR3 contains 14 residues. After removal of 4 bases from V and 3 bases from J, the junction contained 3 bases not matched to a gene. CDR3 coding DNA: TGTGCCAGCAGCTGGGGACAGGGTGACACTGAAGCTTTCTTT. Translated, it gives CASSWGQGDTEAFF.

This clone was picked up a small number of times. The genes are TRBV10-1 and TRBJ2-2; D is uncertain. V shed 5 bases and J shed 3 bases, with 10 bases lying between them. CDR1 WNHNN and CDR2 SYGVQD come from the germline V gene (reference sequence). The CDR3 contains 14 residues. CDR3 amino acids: CASSSASDTGELFF. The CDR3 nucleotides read TGCGCCAGCAGTTCGGCCTCGGACACCGGGGAGCTGTTTTTT.

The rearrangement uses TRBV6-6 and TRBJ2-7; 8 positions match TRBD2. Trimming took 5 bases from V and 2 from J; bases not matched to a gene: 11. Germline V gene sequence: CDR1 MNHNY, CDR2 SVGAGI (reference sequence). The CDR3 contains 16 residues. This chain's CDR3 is CASSILGEREPYEQYF. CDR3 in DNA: TGTGCCAGCAGTATCCTTGGCGAGCGGGAGCCCTACGAGCAGTACTTC.

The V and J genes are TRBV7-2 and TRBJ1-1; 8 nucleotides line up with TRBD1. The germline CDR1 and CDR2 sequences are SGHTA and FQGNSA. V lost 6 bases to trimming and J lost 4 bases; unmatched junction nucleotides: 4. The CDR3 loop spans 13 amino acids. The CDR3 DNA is TGTGCCAGCAGAGGGGACAGGATCACTGAAGCTTTCTTT. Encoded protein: CASRGDRITEAFF.

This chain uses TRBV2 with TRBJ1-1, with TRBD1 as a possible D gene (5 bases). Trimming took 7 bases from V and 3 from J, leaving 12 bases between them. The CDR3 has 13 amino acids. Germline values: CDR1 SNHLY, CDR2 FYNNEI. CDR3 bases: TGTGCCAGCACCTTCGGGGGGGACACTGAAGCTTTCTTT. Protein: CASTFGGDTEAFF.

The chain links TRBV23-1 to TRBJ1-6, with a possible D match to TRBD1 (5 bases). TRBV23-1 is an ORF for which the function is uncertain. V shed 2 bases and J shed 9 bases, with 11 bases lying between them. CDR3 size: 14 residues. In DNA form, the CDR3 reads TGCGCCAGCAGTCAAAGCGACAGTATTTCACCCCTCCACTTT. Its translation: CASSQSDSISPLHF.

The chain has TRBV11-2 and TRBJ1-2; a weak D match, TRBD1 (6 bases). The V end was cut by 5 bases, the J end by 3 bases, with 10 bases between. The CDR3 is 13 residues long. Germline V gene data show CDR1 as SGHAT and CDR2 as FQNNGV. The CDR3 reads CASSQNRDYGYTF. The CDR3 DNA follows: TGTGCCAGCAGCCAAAACAGGGACTATGGCTACACCTTC.

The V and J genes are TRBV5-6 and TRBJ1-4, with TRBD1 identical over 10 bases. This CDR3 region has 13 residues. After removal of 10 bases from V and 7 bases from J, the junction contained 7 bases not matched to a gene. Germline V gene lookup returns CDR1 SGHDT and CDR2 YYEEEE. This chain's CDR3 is CASTRDRGEKLFF. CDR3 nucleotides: TGTGCCTCCACGCGGGACAGGGGTGAAAAACTGTTTTTT.

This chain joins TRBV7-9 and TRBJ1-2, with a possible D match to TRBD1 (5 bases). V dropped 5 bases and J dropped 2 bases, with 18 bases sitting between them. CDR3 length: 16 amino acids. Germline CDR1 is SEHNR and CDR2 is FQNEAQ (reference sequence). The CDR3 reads CASSQRGTGANYGYTF. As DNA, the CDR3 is TGTGCCAGCAGCCAGAGGGGTACCGGGGCCAACTATGGCTACACCTTC. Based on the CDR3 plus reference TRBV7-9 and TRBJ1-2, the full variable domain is DTGVSQNPRHKITKRGQNVTFRCDPISEHNRLYWYRQTLGQGPEFLTYFQNEAQLEKSRLLSDRFSAERPKGSFSTLEIQRTEQGDSAMYLCASSQRGTGANYGYTFGSGTRLTVV.

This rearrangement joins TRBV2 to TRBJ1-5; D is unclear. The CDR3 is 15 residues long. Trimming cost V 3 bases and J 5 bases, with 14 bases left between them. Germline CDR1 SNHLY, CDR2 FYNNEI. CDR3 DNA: TGTGCCAGCAGTGAGGACCGGGGTGCATATCAGCCCCAGCATTTT. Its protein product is CASSEDRGAYQPQHF. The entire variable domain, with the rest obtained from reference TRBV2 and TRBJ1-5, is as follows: EPEVTQTPSHQVTQMGQEVILRCVPISNHLYFYWYRQILGQKVEFLVSFYNNEISEKSEIFDDQFSVERPDGSNFTLKIRSTKLEDSAMYFCASSEDRGAYQPQHFGDGTRLSIL.

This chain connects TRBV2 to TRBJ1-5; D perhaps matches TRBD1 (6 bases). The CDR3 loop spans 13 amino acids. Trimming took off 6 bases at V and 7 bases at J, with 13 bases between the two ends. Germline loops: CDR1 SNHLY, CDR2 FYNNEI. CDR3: CASRGGGVQPQHF. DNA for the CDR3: TGTGCCAGCAGAGGGGGGGGAGTACAGCCCCAGCATTTT.

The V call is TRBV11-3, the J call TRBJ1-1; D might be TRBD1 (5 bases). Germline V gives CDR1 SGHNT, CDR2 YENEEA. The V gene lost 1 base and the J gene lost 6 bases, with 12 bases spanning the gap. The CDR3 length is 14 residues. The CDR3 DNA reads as TGTGCCAGCAGCTTAGCCGGGGACGGAGCTGAAGCTTTCTTT. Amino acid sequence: CASSLAGDGAEAFF.